This T cell receptor (beta chain) was documented in a study of T-cell reconstitution after alpha-beta-depleted transplantation in children. Unique molecular identifiers were incorporated into the prepared TCRbeta library. One entry per CDR3 protein, called by TCRdb with MiXCR from the PCR reads. The data hold 450,000 to 600,000 distinct CDR3 sequences, with roughly 13% observed a single time. After removal of 4 bases from V and 5 bases from J, the junction contained 9 bases not matched to a gene. The CDR3 spans 14 residues. Germline lookup yields CDR1 SGHRS and CDR2 YFSETQ. The J gene is TRBJ2-7, the V gene TRBV5-1; 7 nucleotides align to TRBD1. This TCR was recovered from a male patient aged 10 to 17 who had a stem cell transplant for acute myeloid leukemia, so the T cells may come from the graft donor. The sequences come from PBMCs, mostly from graft donor cells, collected 360 days after TCRalphabeta/CD19-depleted stem cell transplant. For the CDR3, the DNA is TGCGCCAGCAGCGTCTACAGGGGCGCGAACGAGCAGTACTTC. Translated, it gives CASSVYRGANEQYF.